This record looks at one T cell receptor beta chain sequence and its context. This sample stems from a study of blood T cell repertoires in COVID-19. Study-wide context: Samples taken during acute and convalescent COVID-19 were collected in the United States, Italy and Spain. From T cells, B-cell-depleted T cells, or PBMCs came the material, which was cDNA or gDNA.

The germline V and J ends were trimmed by 3 bases and 7 bases, with 6 bases remaining between them. The V gene's germline CDR1 is GTSNPN and CDR2 SVGIG (reference sequence). This CDR3 spans 11 amino acids. In the study's own analysis: Scientists estimated how many nucleated cells there were by amplifying reference gene primers. The table came from immunoSEQ multiplex PCR; TCRdb's copy has only in-frame clones and leaves some out. That table furnishes V, J and clone size, whereas the DNA furnished D and trimming. This sample carries about 190,000 clones, roughly 80% of them seen once, and the ten largest clones take approximately 15%.

The chain employs TRBV30 and TRBJ1-4; D remains ambiguous. The receptor was derived from a man aged 50-60 years who had recovered from COVID-19. The sequenced material came from peripheral blood. The CDR3 nucleotides read TGTGCCTGGAGATTTAGTGAAAAACTGTTTTTT. This sequence encodes CAWRFSEKLFF.